A selection of T cell receptor beta chains follows, all from one sample in a study of T cells in Graves' hyperthyroidism and ophthalmopathy. TCRdb re-called the multiplex PCR reads through MiXCR, storing one row per CDR3 protein. The table records more than 300,000 distinct CDR3 sequences, approximately 15% of them present only once. Input material: blood. These receptors were collected from a woman aged 55-75 years with Graves' hyperthyroidism. CDR3s include the opening cysteine and the closing phenylalanine or tryptophan. Each record gives: CDR3 DNA, CDR3 protein, clone size, J gene, D gene, V gene. D genes are given only for firm matches. Clone size is shown for a subset of rows, as once, few, many or a class of expanded clone.

TGTGCCAGCAGCTACAGGAAGAACACTGAAGCTTTCTTT,CASSYRKNTEAFF,many,TRBJ1-1,-,TRBV5-5
TGTGCCAGCATACTTAGCGGGAGGACCGGGGACGGGGAGCTGTTTTTT,CASILSGRTGDGELFF,-,TRBJ2-2,TRBD2,TRBV2
TGTGCCATCCGGGGGGCATCTGGAAACACCATATATTTT,CAIRGASGNTIYF,-,TRBJ1-3,-,TRBV10-3
TGCAGTGCCAGCCCCTTAGCGGGGGTATTCTACGAGCAGTACTTC,CSASPLAGVFYEQYF,many,TRBJ2-7,TRBD2,TRBV20-1
TGCGCCAGCAGGGGGACAGGACTGAACACTGAAGCTTTCTTT,CASRGTGLNTEAFF,-,TRBJ1-1,TRBD1,TRBV4-1
TGCGCCAGCAGCCCCGGACAGCTCTCTGGCTGGGTCTCACCCCTCCACTTT,CASSPGQLSGWVSPLHF,few,TRBJ1-6,-,TRBV5-1
TGTGCCAGCAGACAAGGACAGGGGGCTTGGAATCAGCCCCAGCATTTT,CASRQGQGAWNQPQHF,few,TRBJ1-5,TRBD1,TRBV6-1
TGTGCCAGCAGCCAAGCCAGGGGGTGGGGAGAGACCCAGTACTTC,CASSQARGWGETQYF,many,TRBJ2-5,TRBD1,TRBV11-2
TGTGCCAGCATCTCAATAGCGGGAGGGACGCATGAGCAGTTCTTC,CASISIAGGTHEQFF,once,TRBJ2-1,TRBD2,TRBV28
TGTGCCAGTAATTCCCTAGCGGGATACAATGAGCAGTTCTTC,CASNSLAGYNEQFF,-,TRBJ2-1,TRBD2,TRBV19
TGTGCCAGCAGCGGGGGACAGGGGGCGCCGGGGGCCAACGTCCTGACTTTC,CASSGGQGAPGANVLTF,-,TRBJ2-6,TRBD1,TRBV9
TGTGCCAGCAGTGGCCCAGACAGACAAGAGACCCAGTACTTC,CASSGPDRQETQYF,many,TRBJ2-5,-,TRBV6-1
TGTGCCAGCAGCACCCTAAGCGGGGCCTTCGGTGAGCAGTTCTTC,CASSTLSGAFGEQFF,many,TRBJ2-1,TRBD2,TRBV12-3/TRBV12-4
TGTGCCAACAAGCGGGATCGGGGGGGCCGGGGCTACACCTTC,CANKRDRGGRGYTF,few,TRBJ1-2,-,TRBV2
TGTGCCAGTCAGGGGGACCGAAACACCATATATTTT,CASQGDRNTIYF,-,TRBJ1-3,TRBD1,TRBV6-1
TGTGCCAGCAGTGACTCGCCAGGTTCCTACGAGCAGTACTTC,CASSDSPGSYEQYF,-,TRBJ2-7,-,TRBV6-5
TGTGCCAGCAGGGAGATCACAGATACGCAGTATTTT,CASREITDTQYF,many,TRBJ2-3,-,TRBV12-3/TRBV12-4
TGTGCCAGCAGCCCGGCATATAGCACAGATACGCAGTATTTT,CASSPAYSTDTQYF,many,TRBJ2-3,-,TRBV7-8
TGTGCCAGCTCCTTAGCGGGAATCTCCTACGAGCAGTACTTC,CASSLAGISYEQYF,many,TRBJ2-7,TRBD2,TRBV2
TGCAGTGCCAAACTAGCGGGAGGGCTCTCCTACAATGAGCAGTTCTTC,CSAKLAGGLSYNEQFF,medium-sized,TRBJ2-1,TRBD2,TRBV20-1
TGTGCCATCAGTCTTGGTGAGGCAGATACGCAGTATTTT,CAISLGEADTQYF,many,TRBJ2-3,-,TRBV10-3
TGTGCTAGTGGTAACCAGGGTCCCGAGCAGTACTTC,CASGNQGPEQYF,many,TRBJ2-7,-,TRBV12-5
TGTGCCACCAGTGATTTTACTAGCGGGAGGGCCAGTGAGCAGTTCTTC,CATSDFTSGRASEQFF,-,TRBJ2-1,TRBD2,TRBV24-1
TGTGCCAGCAGCGTTACTAGCGGGGGCTACAATGAGCAGTTCTTC,CASSVTSGGYNEQFF,many,TRBJ2-1,TRBD2,TRBV9
TGCGCCAGCAGCTTGGGAGGAGCGGCTGAGCAGTTCTTC,CASSLGGAAEQFF,few,TRBJ2-1,-,TRBV5-1
TGTGCCAGCAGTTTAGTAGAGAGCACAGATACGCAGTATTTT,CASSLVESTDTQYF,many,TRBJ2-3,-,TRBV27
TGTGCCAGCAGTTACTCGAGTCAGCTAAACTATAATTCACCCCTCCACTTT,CASSYSSQLNYNSPLHF,-,TRBJ1-6,-,TRBV6-5
TGTGCCAGCAGTATCCTTACCGGGACAGGGAGGGATCAGCCCCAGCATTTT,CASSILTGTGRDQPQHF,few,TRBJ1-5,TRBD1,TRBV6-1
TGTGCCACCAGTCAGGACAGGTGGAATTCCTACAATGAGCAGTTCTTC,CATSQDRWNSYNEQFF,many,TRBJ2-1,TRBD1,TRBV24-1
TGTGCCATCAGTGGTGACAGGCCCTACGAGCAGTACTTC,CAISGDRPYEQYF,-,TRBJ2-7,-,TRBV10-3
TGTGCCAGCAGCTTAGGGAGGGGCGCAAGACGCTACACCTTC,CASSLGRGARRYTF,many,TRBJ1-2,-,TRBV7-2
TGTGCCAGCAGCTTAGGGGACAGGGTTTGGGACGAGCAGTACTTC,CASSLGDRVWDEQYF,many,TRBJ2-7,TRBD1,TRBV7-6
TGCGCCAGCAGCTCCGATATGAATGAAAAACTGTTTTTT,CASSSDMNEKLFF,few,TRBJ1-4,-,TRBV5-1
TGTGCCAGCAGCGTAGGCGGCGGGGTAGCCTACGAGCAGTACTTC,CASSVGGGVAYEQYF,-,TRBJ2-7,-,TRBV9
TGTGCCAGCAGCCAAGCCCTAGCGCCTTCCTACAATGAGCAGTTCTTC,CASSQALAPSYNEQFF,many,TRBJ2-1,-,TRBV3-1
TGCGCCAGCGCAAACGAAGTTGGCCTCAGTGAGCAGTTCTTC,CASANEVGLSEQFF,-,TRBJ2-1,-,TRBV5-1
TGCGCCAGCAGCCCACGTCGGGGGTTCAACGACGAGCAGTACTTC,CASSPRRGFNDEQYF,many,TRBJ2-7,-,TRBV5-1
TGTGCCAGCATCCTCTACCGGGACTCCGAGACCCAGTACTTC,CASILYRDSETQYF,-,TRBJ2-5,-,TRBV7-2
TGTGCCAGCAGCGCGCAACAGGGAAACACTGAAGCTTTCTTT,CASSAQQGNTEAFF,many,TRBJ1-1,-,TRBV7-3
TGTGCCAGTAGACGGAAACAGGGTTATCTAGCGGGCAATGAGCAGTTCTTC,CASRRKQGYLAGNEQFF,many,TRBJ2-1,TRBD2,TRBV19